This T cell receptor beta chain was identified in a study of shared clonotypes between healthy human individuals. Study at large: The study drew on two women and three men aged 18 to 49 as donors. Study-level results: Across subsets, estimated richness was generally greater for naive than for memory populations. Sampling was confined to blood; repertoires within tissues likely differ. Sequencing of the sorted subsets was shown by rarefaction to be incomplete despite large depth.

TCRdb's table, derived via immunoSEQ multiplex PCR, lists solely in-frame clones and lacks some. This table has millions of clones, 90% to 95% appearing once. As to this clone: The antigen remains unidentified. This sample includes further DNA sequences coding for the same CDR3.

Input material: naive CD4+ T cells sorted from blood. Subset: CD45RA+ positively selected. The sequence was obtained from a man between 18 and 35 years old in good health.

The CDR3 sequence is CASRSTGDYGYTF. Here the CDR3 DNA reads TGTGCCAGTAGGTCGACAGGAGACTATGGCTACACCTTC. This chain uses TRBV19 with TRBJ1-2, with a possible D match to TRBD1 (6 bases). The germline V and J ends were trimmed by 6 bases and 3 bases, with 11 bases remaining between them. The CDR3 runs 13 residues. Germline values: CDR1 LNHDA, CDR2 SQIVND (reference sequence).